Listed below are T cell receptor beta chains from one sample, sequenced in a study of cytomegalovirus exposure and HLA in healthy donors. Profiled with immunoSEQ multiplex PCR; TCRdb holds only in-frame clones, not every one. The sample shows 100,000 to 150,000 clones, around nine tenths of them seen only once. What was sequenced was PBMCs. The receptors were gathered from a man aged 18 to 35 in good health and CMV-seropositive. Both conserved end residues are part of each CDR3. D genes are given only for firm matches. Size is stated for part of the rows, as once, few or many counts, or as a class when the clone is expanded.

cdr3_aa: CASSEIGSGDTGELFF; cdr3_nt: TGTGCCAGCAGTGAAATCGGTAGCGGGGACACCGGGGAGCTGTTTTTT; v_call: TRBV2; d_call: TRBD2; clone_size: once; j_call: TRBJ2-2
cdr3_aa: CASSIRFEAYQPQHF; cdr3_nt: TGTGCCAGTAGTATCCGGTTTGAGGCGTATCAGCCCCAGCATTTT; v_call: TRBV19; d_call: -; clone_size: -; j_call: TRBJ1-5
cdr3_aa: CASFPGRQGPNYGYTF; cdr3_nt: TGTGCCAGTTTCCCGGGGCGACAGGGACCTAACTATGGCTACACCTTC; v_call: TRBV19; d_call: TRBD1; clone_size: -; j_call: TRBJ1-2
cdr3_aa: CASSLGTGEKLFF; cdr3_nt: TGTGCCAGCAGCTTGGGGACAGGAGAAAAACTGTTTTTT; v_call: TRBV5-6; d_call: TRBD1; clone_size: -; j_call: TRBJ1-4
cdr3_aa: CASSPGGRNTEAFF; cdr3_nt: TGTGCCAGCAGTCCGGGTGGGAGGAACACTGAAGCTTTCTTT; v_call: TRBV25-1; d_call: -; clone_size: -; j_call: TRBJ1-1
cdr3_aa: CASSFKGNGAFF; cdr3_nt: TGCGCCAGCAGCTTTAAGGGGAACGGAGCTTTCTTT; v_call: TRBV5-1; d_call: -; clone_size: -; j_call: TRBJ1-1
cdr3_aa: CASRLRASNNEQFF; cdr3_nt: TGTGCCAGCAGGCTCAGGGCTAGTAACAATGAGCAGTTCTTC; v_call: TRBV28; d_call: -; clone_size: -; j_call: TRBJ2-1
cdr3_aa: CASSAEGAGSSEQYF; cdr3_nt: TGCGCCAGCAGTGCAGAGGGGGCAGGGTCGTCCGAGCAGTACTTC; v_call: TRBV10-1; d_call: TRBD1; clone_size: -; j_call: TRBJ2-7
cdr3_aa: CASNPIGRGRANYGYTF; cdr3_nt: TGTGCCAGCAATCCTATTGGTAGGGGGCGAGCTAACTATGGCTACACCTTC; v_call: TRBV27; d_call: TRBD1; clone_size: -; j_call: TRBJ1-2
cdr3_aa: CASSKTGWLNTEAFF; cdr3_nt: TGTGCCAGTAGTAAAACAGGGTGGTTGAACACTGAAGCTTTCTTT; v_call: TRBV19; d_call: -; clone_size: -; j_call: TRBJ1-1
cdr3_aa: CASSLDGGGHQPQHF; cdr3_nt: TGTGCCAGCAGCTTGGATGGGGGGGGACATCAGCCCCAGCATTTT; v_call: TRBV5-4; d_call: -; clone_size: -; j_call: TRBJ1-5
cdr3_aa: CASSLQGLGNSPLHF; cdr3_nt: TGTGCCAGCAGCTTACAGGGGTTAGGGAATTCACCCCTCCACTTT; v_call: TRBV7-2; d_call: -; clone_size: -; j_call: TRBJ1-6
cdr3_aa: CASSPLRGLYEQYF; cdr3_nt: TGTGCCAGCTCACCACTCAGGGGGCTCTACGAGCAGTACTTC; v_call: TRBV18; d_call: TRBD1; clone_size: -; j_call: TRBJ2-7
cdr3_aa: CASSLGRGQPDTQYF; cdr3_nt: TGCGCCAGCAGCTTGGGCAGAGGCCAACCAGATACGCAGTATTTT; v_call: TRBV5-1; d_call: -; clone_size: -; j_call: TRBJ2-3
cdr3_aa: CASSLTGSGDYGYTF; cdr3_nt: TGTGCCAGCAGCCTAACGGGATCGGGGGACTATGGCTACACCTTC; v_call: TRBV7-9; d_call: -; clone_size: -; j_call: TRBJ1-2
cdr3_aa: CASSLGTSGVGEQFF; cdr3_nt: TGTGCCAGCAGTTTGGGGACTAGTGGTGTGGGCGAGCAGTTCTTC; v_call: TRBV28; d_call: TRBD2; clone_size: once; j_call: TRBJ2-1
cdr3_aa: CASSLASGGAGTQYF; cdr3_nt: TGTGCCAGCAGCTTAGCAAGCGGGGGGGCCGGGACCCAGTACTTC; v_call: TRBV7-2; d_call: TRBD2; clone_size: -; j_call: TRBJ2-5
cdr3_aa: CAWLHRGRNTEAFF; cdr3_nt: TGTGCCTGGCTCCACCGGGGAAGGAACACTGAAGCTTTCTTT; v_call: TRBV30; d_call: -; clone_size: once; j_call: TRBJ1-1
cdr3_aa: CASGASVLKNIQYF; cdr3_nt: TGTGCCAGTGGGGCGAGCGTACTCAAAAACATTCAGTACTTC; v_call: TRBV19; d_call: -; clone_size: -; j_call: TRBJ2-4
cdr3_aa: CASSPALTGELFF; cdr3_nt: TGTGCCAGCTCACCAGCGCTCACCGGGGAGCTGTTTTTT; v_call: TRBV18; d_call: -; clone_size: -; j_call: TRBJ2-2
cdr3_aa: CASSPGAVKRNTQYF; cdr3_nt: TGTGCCAGCAGTCCTGGAGCTGTGAAGCGAAATACGCAGTATTTT; v_call: TRBV28; d_call: -; clone_size: -; j_call: TRBJ2-3
cdr3_aa: CASSHEAGRDNTEAFF; cdr3_nt: TGCGCCAGCAGCCATGAGGCCGGCAGGGACAATACTGAAGCTTTCTTT; v_call: TRBV4-1; d_call: -; clone_size: -; j_call: TRBJ1-1